A selection of T cell receptor beta chains follows, all from one sample in a study of blood T cell repertoires in COVID-19. Assay: immunoSEQ multiplex PCR; the TCRdb copy retains only in-frame clones and omits some. The repertoire consists of approximately 24,000 clones, with around 90% occurring once and the leading ten covering roughly 8%. Sequenced: peripheral blood. Source of these receptors: a man in his fifties or sixties with active COVID-19. Both conserved end residues are part of each CDR3. The D gene is left open where the match is weak. Size is omitted from some rows. Given values are once, few, many or a class for expanded clones.

CDR3 length,D gene,clone size,J gene,V gene,CDR3 protein,CDR3 DNA
15,TRBD1,once,TRBJ2-5,TRBV24-1,CATAFGQGLQETQYF,TGTGCCACCGCCTTCGGACAGGGCCTCCAAGAGACCCAGTACTTC
18,TRBD2,few,TRBJ2-2,TRBV7-7,CASSLRSGLARNTGELFF,TGTGCTAGCAGCTTAAGGTCGGGACTAGCGAGGAACACCGGGGAGCTGTTTTTT
13,.,.,TRBJ1-1,TRBV6-5,CASRYTGNTEAFF,TGTGCCAGCAGGTATACAGGGAACACTGAAGCTTTCTTT
14,.,.,TRBJ2-3,TRBV9,CASSVVSSTDTQYF,TGTGCCAGCAGCGTAGTTAGTAGCACAGATACGCAGTATTTT
14,.,.,TRBJ2-1,TRBV28,CASTPGHLYDEQFF,TGTGCCAGCACACCGGGACACCTCTATGATGAGCAGTTCTTC
15,.,few,TRBJ2-2,TRBV4-1,CASSQVNSDTGELFF,TGCGCCAGCAGCCAAGTAAACTCCGACACCGGGGAGCTGTTTTTT
16,.,.,TRBJ1-3,TRBV9,CASSPRGGVSGNTIYF,TGTGCCAGCAGCCCCCGAGGGGGGGTCTCTGGAAACACCATATATTTT
13,TRBD1,.,TRBJ1-2,TRBV19,CASHRQGAYGYTF,TGTGCCAGCCACAGGCAGGGGGCTTATGGCTACACCTTC
14,TRBD1,.,TRBJ1-1,TRBV6-6,CASNDRGVGTEAFF,TGTGCCAGCAATGACAGGGGCGTAGGGACTGAAGCTTTCTTT
15,.,.,TRBJ2-6,TRBV7-6,CASSHTGSGANVLTF,TGTGCCAGCAGCCATACAGGCTCTGGGGCCAACGTCCTGACTTTC
15,TRBD1,.,TRBJ1-2,TRBV24-1,CATSDVGRGLGGYTF,TGTGCCACCAGTGATGTTGGCAGGGGGCTTGGTGGCTACACCTTC
16,.,.,TRBJ2-6,TRBV5-1,CASSPDSTSGANVLTF,TGCGCCAGCAGCCCGGACAGTACCTCTGGGGCCAACGTCCTGACTTTC
13,.,.,TRBJ1-5,TRBV7-2,CASSLDSYQPQHF,TGTGCCAGCAGCTTAGACTCCTATCAGCCCCAGCATTTT
15,.,.,TRBJ1-4,TRBV18,CASSFRRSTNEKLFF,TGTGCCAGCTCCTTCCGCCGGTCAACTAATGAAAAACTGTTTTTT
15,TRBD1,.,TRBJ2-6,TRBV5-1,CASSPTGAGANVLTF,TGCGCCAGCAGCCCTACAGGGGCTGGGGCCAACGTCCTGACTTTC
13,.,.,TRBJ2-1,TRBV6-6,CASSLLADNEQFF,TGTGCCAGCAGTCTATTAGCCGACAATGAGCAGTTCTTC
14,TRBD2,few,TRBJ2-3,TRBV4-1,CASRLAANTDTQYF,TGCGCCAGCAGACTAGCGGCGAACACAGATACGCAGTATTTT
17,.,.,TRBJ2-7,TRBV27,CASSLSGQATRSYEQYF,TGTGCCAGCAGTTTATCGGGTCAGGCCACCCGCTCCTACGAGCAGTACTTC
20,TRBD1,.,TRBJ2-3,TRBV2,CASSEVRRDRGVGSTDTQYF,TGTGCCAGCAGTGAAGTTCGGCGGGACAGGGGAGTCGGAAGCACAGATACGCAGTATTTT
17,TRBD2,.,TRBJ2-1,TRBV28,CASSLPPAGGLVYEQFF,TGTGCCAGCAGTTTACCCCCAGCGGGAGGGCTAGTGTATGAGCAGTTCTTC
15,.,.,TRBJ1-1,TRBV5-1,CASSLLAGVFAEAFF,TGCGCCAGCAGCTTGCTTGCAGGCGTTTTCGCTGAAGCTTTCTTT
13,.,.,TRBJ2-5,TRBV2,CASSEGLYRTQYF,TGTGCCAGCAGTGAGGGGCTGTATAGGACCCAGTACTTC
12,.,.,TRBJ1-1,TRBV28,CASAYMNTEAFF,TGTGCCAGCGCTTACATGAACACTGAAGCTTTCTTT
14,.,.,TRBJ1-2,TRBV5-4,CASSWRGRIYGYTF,TGTGCCAGCAGCTGGCGGGGGAGAATTTATGGCTACACCTTC
18,TRBD2,once,TRBJ2-4,TRBV20-1,CSASELAGDLLAKNIQYF,TGCAGTGCTAGTGAACTAGCGGGAGACTTACTAGCCAAAAACATTCAGTACTTC
17,TRBD2,.,TRBJ2-2,TRBV3-1/TRBV3-2,CASSQDWGGTRNGELFF,TGTGCCAGCAGCCAAGATTGGGGGGGGACCCGCAATGGGGAGCTGTTTTTT